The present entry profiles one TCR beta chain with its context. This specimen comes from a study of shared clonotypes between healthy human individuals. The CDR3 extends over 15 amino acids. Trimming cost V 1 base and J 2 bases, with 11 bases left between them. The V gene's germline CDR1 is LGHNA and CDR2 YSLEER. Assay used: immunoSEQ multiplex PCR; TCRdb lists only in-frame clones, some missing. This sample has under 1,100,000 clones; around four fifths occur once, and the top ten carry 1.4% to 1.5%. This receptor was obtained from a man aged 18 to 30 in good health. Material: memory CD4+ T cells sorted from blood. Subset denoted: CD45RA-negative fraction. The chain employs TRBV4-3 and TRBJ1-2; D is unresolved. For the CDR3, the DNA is TGCGCCAGCAGCCAAGTTCCCGGGATAAACTATGGCTACACCTTC. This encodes CASSQVPGINYGYTF.